The clone carrying this TCR beta chain was observed at least ten times. Its target is unknown. The entry originates in a study of T cell repertoires in cytomegalovirus infection. Germline CDR1 reads DFQATT; CDR2 reads SNEGSKA (reference sequence). V was clipped by 1 base and J by 2 bases, with 9 bases between them. The CDR3 sequence is 14 residues long. Via MiXCR, TCRdb re-called the reads, giving one row per CDR3 protein. The data show some 130,000 distinct CDR3 sequences, 30% to 40% seen once. Study conclusions and caveats: Across the ex vivo response, the dominant clonotypes were HLA-C-restricted CMV-specific TCR beta clonotypes.

The TCR originated in a human donor in good health (CMV status not recorded). Some clones in this sample may be carry-over from other donors' samples. The chain recombines TRBV20-1 with TRBJ2-1; D unclear. The sequencing here drew on CD8+ T cells from cultured PBMCs, taken from culture after CMV antigen stimulation. This CDR3 is CSARGVLAYNEQFF. CDR3 bases: TGCAGTGCTAGAGGGGTACTGGCCTACAATGAGCAGTTCTTC.